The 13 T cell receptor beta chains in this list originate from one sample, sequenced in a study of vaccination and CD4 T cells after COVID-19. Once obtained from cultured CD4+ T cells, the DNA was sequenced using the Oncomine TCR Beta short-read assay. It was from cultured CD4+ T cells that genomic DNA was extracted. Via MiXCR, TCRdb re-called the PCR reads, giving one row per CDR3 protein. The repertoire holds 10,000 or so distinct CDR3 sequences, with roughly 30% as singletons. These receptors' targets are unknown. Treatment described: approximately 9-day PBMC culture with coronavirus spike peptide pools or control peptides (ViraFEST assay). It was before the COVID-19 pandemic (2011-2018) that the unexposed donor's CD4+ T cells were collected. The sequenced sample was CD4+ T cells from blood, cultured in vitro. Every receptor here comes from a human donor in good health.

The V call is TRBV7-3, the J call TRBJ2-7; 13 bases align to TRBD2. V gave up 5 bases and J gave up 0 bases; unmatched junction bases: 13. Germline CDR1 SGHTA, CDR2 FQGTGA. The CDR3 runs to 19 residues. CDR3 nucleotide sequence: TGTGCCAGCAGCGTCGGTACTAGCGGGAGGGCCGAAACCTCCTACGAGCAGTACTTC. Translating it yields CASSVGTSGRAETSYEQYF.

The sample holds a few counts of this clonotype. The CDR3 sequence is CASSLLGVRGYEQYF. CDR3 in DNA: TGTGCCAGCAGTTTATTAGGTGTCAGGGGATACGAGCAGTACTTC. The chain links TRBV27 to TRBJ2-7; weak D call: TRBD1 (6 bases). CDR3 size: 15 residues. Trimming shortened V by 1 base and J by 4 bases, and 14 bases separated the two germline ends. The germline V gene encodes CDR1 MNHEY and CDR2 SMNVEV (reference sequence).

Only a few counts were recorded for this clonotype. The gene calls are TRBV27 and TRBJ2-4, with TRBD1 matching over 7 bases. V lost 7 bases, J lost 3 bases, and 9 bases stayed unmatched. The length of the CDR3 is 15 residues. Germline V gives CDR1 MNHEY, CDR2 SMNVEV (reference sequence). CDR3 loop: CASTRDRDSKNIQYF. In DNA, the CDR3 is TGTGCCAGCACCCGCGACCGGGACAGCAAAAACATTCAGTACTTC.

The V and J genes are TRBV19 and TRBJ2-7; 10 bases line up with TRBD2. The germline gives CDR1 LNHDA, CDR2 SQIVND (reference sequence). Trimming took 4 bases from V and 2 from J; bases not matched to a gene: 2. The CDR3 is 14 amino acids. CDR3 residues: CASSTSGRPYEQYF. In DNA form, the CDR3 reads TGTGCCAGTAGTACTAGCGGGAGACCCTACGAGCAGTACTTC.

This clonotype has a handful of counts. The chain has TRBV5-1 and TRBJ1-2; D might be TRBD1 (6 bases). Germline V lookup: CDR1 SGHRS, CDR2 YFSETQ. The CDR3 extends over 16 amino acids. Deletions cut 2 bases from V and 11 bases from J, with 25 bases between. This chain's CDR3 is CASSFVLARGPMSYTF. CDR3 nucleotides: TGCGCCAGCAGCTTTGTCCTCGCCAGGGGTCCTATGAGTTACACCTTC.

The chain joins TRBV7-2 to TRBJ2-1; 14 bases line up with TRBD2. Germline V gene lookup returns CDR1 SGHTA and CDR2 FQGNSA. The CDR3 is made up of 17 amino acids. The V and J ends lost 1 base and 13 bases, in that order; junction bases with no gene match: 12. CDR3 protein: CASSLVPTGLAGADQFF. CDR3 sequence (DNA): TGTGCCAGCAGCTTAGTCCCGACGGGACTAGCGGGAGCCGATCAGTTCTTC.

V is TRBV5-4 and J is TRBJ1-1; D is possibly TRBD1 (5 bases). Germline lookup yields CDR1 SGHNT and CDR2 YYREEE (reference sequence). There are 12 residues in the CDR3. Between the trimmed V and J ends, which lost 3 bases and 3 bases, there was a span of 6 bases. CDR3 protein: CASSSGDTEAFF. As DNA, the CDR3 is TGTGCCAGCAGCTCGGGGGACACTGAAGCTTTCTTT.

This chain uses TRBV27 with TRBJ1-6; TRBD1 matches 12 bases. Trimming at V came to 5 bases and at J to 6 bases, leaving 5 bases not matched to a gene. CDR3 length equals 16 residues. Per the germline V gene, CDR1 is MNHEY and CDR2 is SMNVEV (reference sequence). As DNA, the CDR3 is TGTGCCAGCAGTCCGGGACAGGGGGCAGGTAATTCACCCCTCCACTTT. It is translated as CASSPGQGAGNSPLHF.

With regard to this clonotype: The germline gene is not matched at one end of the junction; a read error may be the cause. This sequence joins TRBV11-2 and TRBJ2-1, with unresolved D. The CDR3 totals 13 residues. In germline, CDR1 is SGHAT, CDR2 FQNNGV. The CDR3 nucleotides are TGTGCCAGCAGCCCCGGTCCCTACAATGGGCAGTTCTTC. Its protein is CASSPGPYNGQFF.

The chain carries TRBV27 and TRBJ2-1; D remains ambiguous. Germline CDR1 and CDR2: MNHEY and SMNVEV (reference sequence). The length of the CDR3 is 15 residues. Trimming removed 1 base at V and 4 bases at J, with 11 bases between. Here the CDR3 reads CASSLWAAPYNEQFF. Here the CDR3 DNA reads TGTGCCAGCAGTTTATGGGCGGCTCCATACAATGAGCAGTTCTTC.

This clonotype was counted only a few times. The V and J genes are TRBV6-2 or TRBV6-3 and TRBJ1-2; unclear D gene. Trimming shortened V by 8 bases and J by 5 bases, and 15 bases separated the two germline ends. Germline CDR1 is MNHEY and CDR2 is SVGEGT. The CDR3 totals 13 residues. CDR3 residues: CASVFPGTYGYTF. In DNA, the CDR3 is TGTGCCAGCGTCTTTCCCGGAACATATGGCTACACCTTC.

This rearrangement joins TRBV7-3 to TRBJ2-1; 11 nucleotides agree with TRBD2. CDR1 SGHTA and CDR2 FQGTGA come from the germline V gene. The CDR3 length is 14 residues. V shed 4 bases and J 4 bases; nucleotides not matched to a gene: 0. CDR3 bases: TGTGCCAGCAGCTCTAGCGGGGGGTACAATGAGCAGTTCTTC. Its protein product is CASSSSGGYNEQFF.

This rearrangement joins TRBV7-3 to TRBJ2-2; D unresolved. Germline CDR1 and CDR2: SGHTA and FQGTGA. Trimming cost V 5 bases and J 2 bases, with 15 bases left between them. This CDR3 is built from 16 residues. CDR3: CASSVGPAANTGELFF. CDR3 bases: TGTGCCAGCAGCGTAGGGCCAGCAGCCAACACCGGGGAGCTGTTTTTT.